This record concerns one T cell receptor beta chain sequence. It lacks a known antigen. Base quality data are lacking; no much larger clone is found one base away. The data derive from a study of graft-versus-host responses after intestinal transplantation listed by TCRdb under 2021. Notes on the research overall: The transplants that recipients received were multivisceral, liver-intestinal, or isolated intestinal. A peak of at least 4% donor T cells among recipient peripheral blood mononuclear cells was the definition used for donor T cell macrochimerism. Anti-thymocyte globulin induction was given to all recipients, followed by maintenance tacrolimus and steroids for 2 to 3 years. Rather than being sequenced by the commercial service, samples from a few later patients were sequenced in-house on an Illumina MiSeq and processed with MiXCR. To identify alloreactive clones, pre-transplant mixed lymphocyte reaction products were sequenced and then compared with unstimulated pre-transplant donor and recipient T cells. Bulk TCR-beta CDR3 sequencing was used to track graft-versus-host and host-versus-graft alloreactive T cell clones in the graft, circulation and bone marrow after intestinal transplantation. The cohort enrolled some 23 intestinal transplant recipients, one of whom was a retransplant, and 3 patients without pretransplant specimens were excluded.

General conclusions and limits of the study: Early after transplant, peak levels of circulating GvH clones were found to be associated with declines in HvG clones. GvH clones were detected in recipient bone marrow, and some appeared earlier in ileal mucosa or blood, consistent with an intestinal mucosal origin. Conclusions were limited by the relatively low number and heterogeneity of intestinal transplant patients. In patients with donor T cell macrochimerism, the allografts had high GvH to HvG T cell clonal ratios.

The time point label, as the study defines it: cells obtained before transplantation from donor or recipient. CD3+CD4+ and CD3+CD8+ populations were FACS-sorted from unstimulated pre-transplant donor and recipient cells taken from spleen or lymph nodes. The receptor library was made with the immunoSEQ multiplex PCR assay. For most patients, genomic DNA was isolated using the Qiagen DNeasy Blood and Tissue Kit and was shipped frozen to Adaptive Biotechnologies for TCR sequencing. For most patients, high-throughput TCR-beta CDR3 sequencing of genomic DNA was performed by Adaptive Biotechnologies. Processing in the source paper ran as follows. Adaptive's ImmunoSEQ software was the source of the TCR sequencing data for fewer than 20 patients, while a few other patients were processed with MiXCR and VDJtools. CD4 versus CD8 sorting errors were corrected by removing sequences found in both subsets at a frequency ratio below 5:1. Because the origin of CDR3 nucleotide sequences shared between donor and recipient could not be assigned, those sequences were removed. To be classed as alloreactive, a clone needed at least 2-fold expansion over unstimulated cells and a minimum CFSE-low frequency of 0.002% (template counts) or 0.001% (read counts). Clones were considered mappable if detected in sequenced pre-transplant spleen, lymph node, or MLR CFSE-low populations of the donor or recipient. The cumulative frequency of alloreactive clones was calculated as a percentage of all sequences, weighted by copy number. The table was pulled from immuneACCESS by TCRdb, which kept in-frame rearrangements only. Such tables lose some clones; where checked, under half of the loss comes from unresolved V genes, and the rest has no known cause. V and J calls and clone size are those listed in that table; D and trimming were worked out from the DNA. Counted in this sample were about 130,000 clones; about nine tenths of them appeared once. Together, the top ten hold about 0.19% of the sample.

V lost 5 bases and J lost 9 bases, and the count of bases not matched to a germline gene is 9. Measured from the cysteine to the phenylalanine, the CDR3 is 14 residues long. Solely the CDR3 DNA is kept, with 42 bases framed from the first base. Sequences MDHEN (CDR1) and SYDVKM (CDR2) are obtained from the germline V gene. The V and J genes are TRBV28 and TRBJ2-1, and 8 bases in between align with TRBD2. The material sequenced was unstimulated CD4+ T cells sorted from spleen or lymph node cells, taken before intestinal transplant. This TCR was sampled from a human donor who received an intestinal transplant. CDR3 protein: CASSPGGEFGEQFF. The DNA reads as follows: TGTGCCAGCAGTCCCGGGGGGGAGTTTGGTGAGCAGTTCTTC.